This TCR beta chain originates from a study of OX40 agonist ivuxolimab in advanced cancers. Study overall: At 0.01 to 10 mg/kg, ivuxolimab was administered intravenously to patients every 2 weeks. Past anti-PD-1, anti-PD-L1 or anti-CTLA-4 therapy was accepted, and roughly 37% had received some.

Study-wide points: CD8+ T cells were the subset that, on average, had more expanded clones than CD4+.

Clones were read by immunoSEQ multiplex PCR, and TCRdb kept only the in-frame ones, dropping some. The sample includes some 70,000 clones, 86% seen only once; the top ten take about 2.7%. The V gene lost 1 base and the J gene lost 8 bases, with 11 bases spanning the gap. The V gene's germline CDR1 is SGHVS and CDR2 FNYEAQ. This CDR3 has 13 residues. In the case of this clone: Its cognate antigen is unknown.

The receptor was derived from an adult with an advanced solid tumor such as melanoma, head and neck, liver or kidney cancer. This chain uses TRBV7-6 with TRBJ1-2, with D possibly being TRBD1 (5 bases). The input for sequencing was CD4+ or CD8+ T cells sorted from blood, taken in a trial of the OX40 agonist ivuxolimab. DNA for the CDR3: TGTGCCAGCAGCTTAGGGCAGGGTGAGGGCTACACCTTC. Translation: CASSLGQGEGYTF.